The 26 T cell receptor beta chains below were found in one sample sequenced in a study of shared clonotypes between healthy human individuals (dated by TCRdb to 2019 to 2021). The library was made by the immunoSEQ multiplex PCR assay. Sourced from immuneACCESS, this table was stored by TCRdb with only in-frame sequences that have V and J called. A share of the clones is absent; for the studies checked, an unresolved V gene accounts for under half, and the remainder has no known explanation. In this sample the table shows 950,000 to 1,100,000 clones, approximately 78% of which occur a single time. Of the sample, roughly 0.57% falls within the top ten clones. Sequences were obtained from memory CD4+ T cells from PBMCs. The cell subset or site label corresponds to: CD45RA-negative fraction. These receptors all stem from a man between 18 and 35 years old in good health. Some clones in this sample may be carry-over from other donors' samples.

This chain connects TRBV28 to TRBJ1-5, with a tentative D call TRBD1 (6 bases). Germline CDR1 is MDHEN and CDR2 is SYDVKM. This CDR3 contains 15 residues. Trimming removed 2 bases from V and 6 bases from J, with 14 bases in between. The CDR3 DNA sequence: TGTGCCAGCAGTTTAGGCGCCGGGGGCGGTCAGCCCCAGCATTTT. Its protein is CASSLGAGGGQPQHF. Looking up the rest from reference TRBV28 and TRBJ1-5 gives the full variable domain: DVKVTQSSRYLVKRTGEKVFLECVQDMDHENMFWYRQDPGLGLRLIYFSYDVKMKEKGDIPEGYSVSREKKERFSLILESASTNQTSMYLCASSLGAGGGQPQHFGDGTRLSIL.

This CDR3 is CASSPFRSRGSSPLHF. Written as DNA, the CDR3 is TGTGCCAGCAGCCCCTTTCGGAGCAGGGGAAGTTCACCCCTCCACTTT. The chain combines TRBV7-6 with TRBJ1-6; weak D call: TRBD1 (6 bases). V was pared by 5 bases and J by 9 bases, with 20 bases between. The germline V gene has CDR1 SGHVS and CDR2 FNYEAQ. This CDR3 contains 16 residues.

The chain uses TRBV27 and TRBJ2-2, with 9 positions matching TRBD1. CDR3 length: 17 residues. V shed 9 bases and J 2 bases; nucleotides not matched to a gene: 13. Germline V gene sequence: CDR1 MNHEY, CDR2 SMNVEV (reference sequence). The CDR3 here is CARSTEGTGHNTGELFF. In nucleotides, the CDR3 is TGTGCCAGGAGTACAGAGGGGACAGGGCATAACACCGGGGAGCTGTTTTTT.

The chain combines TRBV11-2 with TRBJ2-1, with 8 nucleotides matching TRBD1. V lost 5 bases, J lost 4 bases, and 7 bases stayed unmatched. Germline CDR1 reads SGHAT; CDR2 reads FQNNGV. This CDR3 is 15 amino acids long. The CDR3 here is CASSRGQDNYNEQFF. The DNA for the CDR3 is TGTGCCAGCAGCCGGGGACAGGATAATTACAATGAGCAGTTCTTC.

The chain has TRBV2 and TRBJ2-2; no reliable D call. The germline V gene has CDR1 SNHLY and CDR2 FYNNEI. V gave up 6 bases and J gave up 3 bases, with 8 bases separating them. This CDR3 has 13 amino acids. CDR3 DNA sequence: TGTGCCAGCAGACGTAGGGACACCGGGGAGCTGTTTTTT. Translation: CASRRRDTGELFF.

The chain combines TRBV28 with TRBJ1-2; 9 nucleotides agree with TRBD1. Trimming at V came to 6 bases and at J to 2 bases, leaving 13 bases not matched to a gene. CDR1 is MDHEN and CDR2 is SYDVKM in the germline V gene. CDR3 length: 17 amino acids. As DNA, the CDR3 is TGTGCCAGCAGGCGGGCCGGGACAGGGAGGTCCAACTATGGCTACACCTTC. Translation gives CASRRAGTGRSNYGYTF.

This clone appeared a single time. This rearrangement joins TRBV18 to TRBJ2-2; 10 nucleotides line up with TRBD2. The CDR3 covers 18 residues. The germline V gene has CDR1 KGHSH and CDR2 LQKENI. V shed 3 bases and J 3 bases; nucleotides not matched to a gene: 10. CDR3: CASSPSGLAFRDTGELFF. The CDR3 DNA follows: TGTGCCAGCTCACCTTCGGGACTAGCGTTCCGAGACACCGGGGAGCTGTTTTTT.

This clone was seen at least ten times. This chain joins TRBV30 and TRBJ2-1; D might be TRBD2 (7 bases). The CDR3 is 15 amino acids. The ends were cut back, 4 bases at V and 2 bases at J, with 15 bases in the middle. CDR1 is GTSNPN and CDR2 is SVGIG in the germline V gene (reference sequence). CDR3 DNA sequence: TGTGCCTGGATCAAGGGGGGGAGCGCCTACAATGAGCAGTTCTTC. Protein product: CAWIKGGSAYNEQFF.

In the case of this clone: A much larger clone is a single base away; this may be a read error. As DNA, the CDR3 is TGCGCCCGCAGCCCCTCAGGGAATAGTAACGAAAAACTGTTTTTT. Translating gives CARSPSGNSNEKLFF. The chain employs TRBV4-1 and TRBJ1-4, with D possibly matching TRBD1 (5 bases). Germline assignment: CDR1 MGHRA and CDR2 YSYEKL. The CDR3 is 15 amino acids.

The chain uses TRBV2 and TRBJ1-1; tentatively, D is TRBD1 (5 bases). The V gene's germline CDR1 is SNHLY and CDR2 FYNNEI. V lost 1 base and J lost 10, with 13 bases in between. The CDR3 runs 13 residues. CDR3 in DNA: TGTGCCAGCAGTGAAGAAGGGATGGGGGGAGCTTTCTTT. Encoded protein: CASSEEGMGGAFF.

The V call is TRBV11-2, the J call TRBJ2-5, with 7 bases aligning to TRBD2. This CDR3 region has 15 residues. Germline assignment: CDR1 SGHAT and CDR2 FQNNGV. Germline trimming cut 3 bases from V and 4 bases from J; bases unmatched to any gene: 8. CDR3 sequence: CASSLGTNAGETQYF. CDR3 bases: TGTGCCAGCAGCTTGGGGACTAACGCGGGAGAGACCCAGTACTTC.

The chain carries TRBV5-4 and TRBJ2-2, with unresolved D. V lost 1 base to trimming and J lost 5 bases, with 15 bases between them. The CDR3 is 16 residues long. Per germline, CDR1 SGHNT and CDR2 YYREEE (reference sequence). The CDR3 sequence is CASSLSLDGRTGELFF. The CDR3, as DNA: TGTGCCAGCAGCTTGTCTCTTGACGGTAGGACCGGGGAGCTGTTTTTT.

The CDR3 reads CATRRNYGYTF. CDR3 sequence (DNA): TGTGCCACCCGGCGCAACTATGGCTACACCTTC. The chain joins TRBV6-5 to TRBJ1-2, with D hard to call. Trimming removed 10 bases from V and 2 bases from J, with 8 bases in between. This CDR3 region has 11 residues. CDR1 and CDR2 from the germline V gene are MNHEY and SVGAGI.

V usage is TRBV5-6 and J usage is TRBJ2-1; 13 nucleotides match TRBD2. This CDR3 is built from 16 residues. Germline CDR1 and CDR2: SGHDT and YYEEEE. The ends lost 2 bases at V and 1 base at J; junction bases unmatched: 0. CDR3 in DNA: TGTGCCAGCAGCTTACTAGCGGGAGGGTCCTACAATGAGCAGTTCTTC. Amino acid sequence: CASSLLAGGSYNEQFF. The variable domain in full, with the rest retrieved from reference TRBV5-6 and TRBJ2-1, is DAGVTQSPTHLIKTRGQQVTLRCSPKSGHDTVSWYQQALGQGPQFIFQYYEEEERQRGNFPDRFSGHQFPNYSSELNVNALLLGDSALYLCASSLLAGGSYNEQFFGPGTRLTVL.

CDR3 in DNA: TGTGCCACCAGCAGAGCCCCTAGCAAGATAGATGAGCAGTTCTTC. Protein product: CATSRAPSKIDEQFF. The genes are TRBV15 and TRBJ2-1, with a possible D match to TRBD2 (5 bases). The V end was cut by 1 base, the J end by 8 bases, with 15 bases between. The V gene's germline CDR1 is LNHNV and CDR2 YYDKDF (reference sequence). The length of the CDR3 is 15 residues.

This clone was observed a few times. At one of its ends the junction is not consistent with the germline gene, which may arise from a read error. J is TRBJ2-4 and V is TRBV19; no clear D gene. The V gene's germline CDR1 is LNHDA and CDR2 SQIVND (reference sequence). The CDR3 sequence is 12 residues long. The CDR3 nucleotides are TGTGTCAGTAGTATGGTGGAAAACATTCAGTACTTC. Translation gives CVSSMVENIQYF.

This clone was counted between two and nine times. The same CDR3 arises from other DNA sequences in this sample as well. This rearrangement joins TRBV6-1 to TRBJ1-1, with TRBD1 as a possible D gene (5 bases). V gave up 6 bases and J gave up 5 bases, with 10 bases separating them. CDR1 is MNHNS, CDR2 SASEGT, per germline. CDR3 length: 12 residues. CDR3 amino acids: CASSREGTEAFF. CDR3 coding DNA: TGTGCCAGCAGCCGGGAGGGGACTGAAGCTTTCTTT.

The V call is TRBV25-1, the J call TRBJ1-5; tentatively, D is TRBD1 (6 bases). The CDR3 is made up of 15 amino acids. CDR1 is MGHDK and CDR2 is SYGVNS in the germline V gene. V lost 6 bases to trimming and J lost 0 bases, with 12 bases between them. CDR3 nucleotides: TGTGCCAGCAGCCGGGGACAATATAGCAATCAGCCCCAGCATTTT. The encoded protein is CASSRGQYSNQPQHF.

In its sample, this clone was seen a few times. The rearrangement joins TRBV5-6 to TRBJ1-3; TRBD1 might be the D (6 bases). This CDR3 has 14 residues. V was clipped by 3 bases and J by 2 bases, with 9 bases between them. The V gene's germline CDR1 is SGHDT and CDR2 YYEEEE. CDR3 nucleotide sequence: TGTGCCAGCAGCTCGTACAGGGCTGGAAACACCATATATTTT. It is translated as CASSSYRAGNTIYF.

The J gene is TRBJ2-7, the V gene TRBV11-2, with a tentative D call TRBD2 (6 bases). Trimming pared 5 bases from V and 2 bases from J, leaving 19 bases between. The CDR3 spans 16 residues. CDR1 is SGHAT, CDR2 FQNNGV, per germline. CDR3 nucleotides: TGTGCCAGCAGCCGGAGCGGTAGCGGAGAGCCCTACGAGCAGTACTTC. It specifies CASSRSGSGEPYEQYF.

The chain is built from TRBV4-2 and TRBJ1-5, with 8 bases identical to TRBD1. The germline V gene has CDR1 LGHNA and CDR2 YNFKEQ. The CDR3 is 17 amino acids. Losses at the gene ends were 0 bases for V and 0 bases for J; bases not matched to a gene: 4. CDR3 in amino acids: CASSQDWDRFSNQPQHF. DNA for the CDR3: TGTGCCAGCAGCCAAGATTGGGACAGGTTTAGCAATCAGCCCCAGCATTTT.

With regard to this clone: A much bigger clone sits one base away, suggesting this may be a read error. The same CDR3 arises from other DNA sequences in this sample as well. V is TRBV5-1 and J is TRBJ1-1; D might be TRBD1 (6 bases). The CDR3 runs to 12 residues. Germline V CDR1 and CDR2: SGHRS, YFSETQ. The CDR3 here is CASSWGGTEAFF. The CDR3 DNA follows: TGCGCCAGCAGCTGGGGGGGCACTGAAGCCTTCTTT.

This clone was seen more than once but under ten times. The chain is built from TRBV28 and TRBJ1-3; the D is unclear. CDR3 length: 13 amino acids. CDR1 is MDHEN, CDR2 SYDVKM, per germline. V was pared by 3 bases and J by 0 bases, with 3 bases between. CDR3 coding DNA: TGTGCCAGCAGTTTTGACTCTGGAAACACCATATATTTT. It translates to CASSFDSGNTIYF.

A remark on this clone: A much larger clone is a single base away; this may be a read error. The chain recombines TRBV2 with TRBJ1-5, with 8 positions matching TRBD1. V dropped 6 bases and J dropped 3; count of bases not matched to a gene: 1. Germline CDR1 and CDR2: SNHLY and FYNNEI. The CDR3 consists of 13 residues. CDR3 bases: TGTGCCAGCAGGGGACAGGACAATCAGCCCCAGCATTTT. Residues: CASRGQDNQPQHF.

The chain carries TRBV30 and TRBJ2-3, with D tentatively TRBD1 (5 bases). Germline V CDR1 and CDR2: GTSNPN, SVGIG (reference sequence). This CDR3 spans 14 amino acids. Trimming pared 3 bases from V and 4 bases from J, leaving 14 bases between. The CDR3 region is CAWRQAGSADTQYF. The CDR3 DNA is TGTGCCTGGAGACAGGCTGGGTCAGCAGATACGCAGTATTTT.

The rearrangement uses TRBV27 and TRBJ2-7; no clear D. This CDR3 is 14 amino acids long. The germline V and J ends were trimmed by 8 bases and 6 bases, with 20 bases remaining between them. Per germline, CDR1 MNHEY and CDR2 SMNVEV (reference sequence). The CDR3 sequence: CASSPRGAGSEQYF. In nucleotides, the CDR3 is TGTGCCAGCTCTCCTCGAGGCGCCGGTTCCGAGCAGTACTTC.